The T cell receptor (beta chain) described here comes from a study of Ad26.COV2.S vaccination and SARS-CoV-2 variants. Treatment given: 15 to 20 received Ad26.COV2.S at low or high dose, single or two shots; about 5 received placebo; per-sample allocation not given. The investigators took samples on day 63 after the first vaccine or placebo injection. Its platform was an Ad26 vector, and its expressed antigen was Wuhan-strain SARS-CoV-2 spike. Measured with immunoSEQ multiplex PCR; TCRdb has only the in-frame clones, and not every one. The data contain roughly 320,000 clones, over 75% of them seen just once; the ten biggest clones take up about 3.5%. This clone was seen a single time. Sample: peripheral blood, taken in a trial of Ad26.COV2.S vaccine versus placebo. The receptor comes from a person between 18 and 59 years old who received the Ad26.COV2.S COVID-19 vaccine or a placebo.

CDR3: CASSYLDRSQAFF. In nucleotides, the CDR3 is TGTGCCAGCAGTTACCTTGACAGGAGCCAAGCTTTCTTT. J is TRBJ1-1 and V is TRBV6-2 or TRBV6-3; D might be TRBD1 (6 bases). The germline gives CDR1 MNHEY, CDR2 SVGEGT. This CDR3 has 13 amino acids. V was shortened by 2 bases and J by 9 bases, with 13 bases between the two germline ends.